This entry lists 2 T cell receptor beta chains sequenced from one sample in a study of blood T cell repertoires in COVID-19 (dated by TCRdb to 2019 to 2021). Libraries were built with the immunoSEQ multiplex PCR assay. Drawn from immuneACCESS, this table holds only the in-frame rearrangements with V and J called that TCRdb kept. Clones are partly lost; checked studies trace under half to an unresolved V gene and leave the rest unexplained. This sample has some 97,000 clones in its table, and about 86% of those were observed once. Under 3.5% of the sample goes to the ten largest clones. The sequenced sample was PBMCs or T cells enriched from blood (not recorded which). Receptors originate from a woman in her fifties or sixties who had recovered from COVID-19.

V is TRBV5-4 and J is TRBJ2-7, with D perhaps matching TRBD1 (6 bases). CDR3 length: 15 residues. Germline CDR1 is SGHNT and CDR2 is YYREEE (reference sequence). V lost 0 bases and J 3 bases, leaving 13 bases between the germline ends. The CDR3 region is CASSLEWDTNYEQYF. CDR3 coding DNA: TGTGCCAGCAGCTTGGAGTGGGACACTAACTACGAGCAGTACTTC.

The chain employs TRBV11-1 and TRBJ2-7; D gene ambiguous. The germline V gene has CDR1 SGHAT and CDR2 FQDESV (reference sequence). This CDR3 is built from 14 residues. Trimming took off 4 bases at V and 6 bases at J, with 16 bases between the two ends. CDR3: CASSYPWKPGEQYF. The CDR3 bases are TGTGCCAGCAGCTACCCTTGGAAGCCGGGCGAGCAGTACTTC.